This T cell receptor beta chain derives from a study of T cell responses to AZD1222 COVID-19 vaccine. Study-wide results and caveats: Baseline seropositivity characterized only six AZD1222 recipients. Targeting of unmutated variant regions was reportedly seen in nearly half of spike-specific TCRs. Clonal diversity was possibly underestimated, and the donors were mostly white British, with more females.

Second-dose intervals near 4 or 12 weeks were combined. Using immunoSEQ multiplex PCR, the repertoire was profiled, and TCRdb retains in-frame clones only, with some absent. The profile shows roughly 150,000 clones, 85% to 95% of them singletons. Regarding this clone: The antigen is undetermined.

Between the trimmed V and J ends, which lost 0 bases and 4 bases, there was a span of 18 bases. Looked up from germline, CDR1 is LGHDT and CDR2 is YNNKEL (reference sequence). There are 17 residues in the CDR3. The TCR was taken from an adult who received the AZD1222 COVID-19 vaccine. The chain uses TRBV3-1 (or the pseudogene TRBV3-2) and TRBJ1-2; weak D call: TRBD1 (6 bases). The sequences come from peripheral blood, collected 28 days after the second AZD1222 dose. The CDR3 region is CASSQDRGLTDPYGYTF. The CDR3 nucleotides read TGTGCCAGCAGCCAAGATCGGGGGCTTACGGATCCCTATGGCTACACCTTC.